This paragraph reports one TCR beta chain. The data stem from a study of sequential checkpoint blockade in melanoma. Treatment denoted: randomized to nivolumab then ipilimumab (arm A) or the reverse (arm B). The CDR3 is 15 residues long. Germline V gives CDR1 MGHDK, CDR2 SYGVNS. Assay used: immunoSEQ multiplex PCR; TCRdb lists only in-frame clones, some missing. The data contain about 5,100 clones, 24% of them singletons. This chain links TRBV25-1 with TRBJ1-6, with 11 nucleotides matching TRBD1. Sequenced here: tumor tissue (inferred from file names), sampled from a patient given nivolumab and ipilimumab in sequence. The sequence was obtained from a human donor with melanoma. The DNA of the CDR3 is TGTGCTTCCAGTCCGGGACAGGGGGTAGTTTCACCCCTCCACTTT. Translation: CASSPGQGVVSPLHF.